These T cell receptor beta chains were read from a single sample in a study of blood T cell repertoires in COVID-19. The assay was immunoSEQ multiplex PCR, and TCRdb's table has in-frame clones only and misses some. There are roughly 140,000 clones in the sample; around 72% occur only once, and less than 2% lies in the top ten. Specimen: peripheral blood. The receptors come from a woman aged 55-75 years with acute or convalescent COVID-19. The CDR3 runs from the conserved cysteine through the conserved F or W. Fields, in order: V gene, CDR3 protein.

TRBV6-2/TRBV6-3,CASSYEYRQHTEAFF
TRBV12-2,CASRLGEPGQVRQETQYF
TRBV4-1,CASSHPGQTSTGELFF
TRBV28,CASSLTGSRAFF
TRBV12-3/TRBV12-4,CASSQLGGTQYF
TRBV28,CASSYTQGARQPQHF
TRBV27,CASRWTGSNQPQHF
TRBV6-4,CASSGGTSGSAEQFF
TRBV5-4,CASSLVVGGKQAEAFF
TRBV5-1,CASSLGPNYGYTF
TRBV21-1,CASRLLLAGGSGEQFF
TRBV28,CASSLVDRGRGNTIYF
TRBV15,CATSRDNSGGETQYF